The clone carrying this T cell receptor beta chain appeared a few times. Exclusions: uncontrolled infection, other autoimmune disease, pregnancy, lactation. This specimen belongs to a study of T cells in Graves' hyperthyroidism and ophthalmopathy. The CDR3 consists of 12 residues. Germline V gives CDR1 SEHNR, CDR2 FQNEAQ (reference sequence). Trimming removed 5 bases at V and 8 bases at J, with 12 bases between. Amplification of TCR beta CDR3 regions used RNA as the template. A first-round RT-PCR of the TCR CDR3 used the HTBI primer set. Using its own MiXCR run on the multiplex PCR reads, TCRdb lists one record per CDR3 protein. Among about 700,000 distinct CDR3 sequences listed, 45% were seen once.

Sequencing was done on a sample of peripheral blood or thyroid tissue (not recorded which). The chain couples TRBV7-9 to TRBJ1-2; D gene uncertain. The clonotype comes from an adult man with Graves' disease, either hyperthyroidism or ophthalmopathy (not recorded which). The CDR3, as DNA: TGTGCCAGCAGCCAAGATGACCGGGGCTACACCTTC. Translating gives CASSQDDRGYTF.